The count of the clone carrying this T cell receptor (beta chain) is one. Its antigen remains unidentified. The data stem from a study of cytomegalovirus exposure and HLA in healthy donors. Study results and limitations: When a later analysis compared HLA-associated TCR beta chains with equally common others, the HLA-associated chains turned out to be more clonally expanded and to have lower generation probabilities. Later findings reportedly placed an Asian-associated ancestry cluster below the roughly 670-donor mean for N-insertions. Later analysis showed most CMV-associated TCR beta chains appearing HLA-restricted.

The PCR made use of 60 Vbeta and 13 Jbeta primers. This table comes from immunoSEQ multiplex PCR, and its TCRdb copy is limited to in-frame clones, with some not included. The repertoire includes 150,000 to 200,000 clones, approximately 83% of them detected once, and 7.5% to 10% sits in the top ten. Sequencing was done on a sample of PBMCs. The clonotype was recovered from a man younger than 35 in good health and CMV-seropositive.

In DNA, the CDR3 is TGCACCTGCGTGGAGACTCATAGCACAGATACGCAGTATTTT. Protein product: CTCVETHSTDTQYF. The V gene is TRBV29-1, the J gene TRBJ2-3; the D is unclear. This CDR3 spans 14 amino acids. The germline gives CDR1 SQVTM, CDR2 ANQGSEA.